A single sample gave rise to the 25 T cell receptor beta chains below, sequenced in a study of Graves' ophthalmopathy and Graves' hyperthyroidism. Amplification from RNA transcripts yielded the TCR beta CDR3 regions. Investigators did first-round RT-PCR with HTBI primers, then second-round multiplex PCR. TCRdb passed the multiplex PCR reads through MiXCR, listing each CDR3 protein once. The repertoire consists of 200,000 to 250,000 distinct CDR3 sequences, with roughly 21% occurring once and the leading ten covering about 40%. The specimen was peripheral blood. These receptors came from a woman between 50 and 59 years old with Graves' ophthalmopathy.

J is TRBJ2-6 and V is TRBV11-2; 8 bases agree with TRBD1. Per the germline V gene, CDR1 is SGHAT and CDR2 is FQNNGV. The CDR3 is 18 amino acids. Unmatched junction bases numbered 7, after V lost 3 bases and J lost 0 bases. In DNA, the CDR3 is TGTGCCAGCAGCTTCCGGGGACAGGCCTACTCTGGGGCCAACGTCCTGACTTTC. Amino acids: CASSFRGQAYSGANVLTF.

This clonotype was picked up many times. The gene calls are TRBV3-1 and TRBJ1-1; a weak D match, TRBD1 (5 bases). Germline CDR1 and CDR2: LGHDT and YNNKEL (reference sequence). There are 14 residues in the CDR3. With 3 bases removed from V and 4 bases from J, the gap between germline ends came to 12 bases. The DNA for the CDR3 is TGTGCCAGCAGCCAGGGGGGTAGGGGCACTGAAGCTTTCTTT. Translation gives CASSQGGRGTEAFF.

This clonotype occurred many times. The DNA of the CDR3 is TGTGCCAGCAGTTCGGGTTCCCAAGGGAAGTTTTTT. Translating gives CASSSGSQGKFF. J is TRBJ2-2 and V is TRBV28; D unresolved. V was shortened by 4 bases and J by 16 bases, with 16 bases between the two germline ends. This CDR3 is 12 amino acids long. Germline loops: CDR1 MDHEN, CDR2 SYDVKM.

This clonotype has ten or more counts. This chain links TRBV27 with TRBJ1-2; a possible D gene is TRBD1 (5 bases). The CDR3 sequence is 15 residues long. Trimming removed 6 bases from V and 3 bases from J, with 17 bases in between. Germline CDR1 reads MNHEY; CDR2 reads SMNVEV (reference sequence). CDR3 in amino acids: CASRGQAGGDYGYTF. CDR3 DNA: TGTGCCAGCAGGGGTCAGGCGGGGGGAGACTATGGCTACACCTTC.

The genes are TRBV12-3 or TRBV12-4 and TRBJ1-5; perhaps TRBD1 as D (5 bases). The CDR3 length is 14 residues. The V gene lost 4 bases and the J gene lost 4 bases, with 11 bases spanning the gap. This CDR3 is CASSWGGVNQPQHF. The CDR3 DNA reads TGTGCCAGCAGTTGGGGGGGGGTTAATCAGCCCCAGCATTTT.

The table lists this clonotype with many counts. The chain uses TRBV29-1 and TRBJ1-1, with 7 positions matching TRBD1. The J segment lost 6 bases and the V segment lost 7 bases, leaving 5 bases of the junction unmatched. Germline V gives CDR1 SQVTM, CDR2 ANQGSEA. This CDR3 is 11 amino acids long. The CDR3 bases are TGCAGCGCTAGGACAGGCCCTGAAGCTTTCTTT. Amino acid sequence: CSARTGPEAFF.

This clonotype was counted many times. V gene TRBV19 combines with J gene TRBJ2-7; 7 bases line up with TRBD2. This CDR3 has 16 amino acids. Per germline, CDR1 LNHDA and CDR2 SQIVND (reference sequence). Germline trimming cut 3 bases from V and 4 bases from J; bases unmatched to any gene: 12. For the CDR3, the DNA is TGTGCCAGTAGTATGGGTCCCGGCGGGAGTGCGTACGAGCAGTACTTC. Translation gives CASSMGPGGSAYEQYF.

In this sample, this clonotype turned up many times. The chain has TRBV24-1 and TRBJ2-7; tentatively, D is TRBD1 (6 bases). V lost 5 bases and J 5 bases, leaving 12 bases between the germline ends. This CDR3 is 13 amino acids long. Germline CDR1 reads KGHDR; CDR2 reads SFDVKD. CDR3: CATSASDRNEQYF. The CDR3 bases are TGTGCCACCAGTGCCTCGGACAGAAACGAGCAGTACTTC.

This clonotype has a count of ten or more. The chain employs TRBV10-3 and TRBJ1-5, with D hard to call. The CDR3 consists of 18 residues. The germline gives CDR1 ENHRY, CDR2 SYGVKD. V was clipped by 0 bases and J by 1 base, with 16 bases between them. The CDR3 DNA reads as TGTGCCATCAGTGAGTCGAGCCAACGGGGAGCGAGCAATCAGCCCCAGCATTTT. Protein: CAISESSQRGASNQPQHF.

This clonotype has a handful of counts. A much bigger clone sits one base away, suggesting this may be a read error. In this CDR3 the conserved last residue, phenylalanine or tryptophan, is missing, so a read error is likely. The V and J genes are TRBV28 and TRBJ1-2; 7 nucleotides match TRBD1. V shed 3 bases and J 9 bases; nucleotides not matched to a gene: 10. Germline assignment: CDR1 MDHEN and CDR2 SYDVKM. The CDR3 sequence is 14 residues long. This CDR3 is CASSFSQGGPRYTL. CDR3 bases: TGTGCCAGCAGTTTTTCCCAGGGGGGCCCACGCTACACCCTC.

The sample holds many counts of this clonotype. The chain is built from TRBV6-1 and TRBJ2-3, with D perhaps matching TRBD1 or TRBD2 (5 bases each). Germline lookup yields CDR1 MNHNS and CDR2 SASEGT. With 6 bases removed from V and 3 bases from J, the gap between germline ends came to 19 bases. CDR3 size: 16 residues. CDR3 nucleotide sequence: TGTGCCAGCAGGCAGGGTATCGGAAGGAGGACAGATACGCAGTATTTT. This codes for CASRQGIGRRTDTQYF.

This clonotype was seen repeatedly, ten times or more. The V and J genes are TRBV6-2 or TRBV6-3 and TRBJ2-2; D not resolved. The CDR3 sequence is 13 residues long. V shed 2 bases and J shed 5 bases, with 6 bases lying between them. The germline V gene has CDR1 MNHEY and CDR2 SVGEGT. The CDR3 sequence: CASSYTDTGELFF. For the CDR3, the DNA is TGTGCCAGCAGTTACACCGATACCGGGGAGCTGTTTTTT.

This clonotype was seen ten or more times. This chain joins TRBV28 and TRBJ2-5; D may be TRBD1 (5 bases). Germline CDR1 MDHEN, CDR2 SYDVKM. The CDR3 runs 14 residues. V dropped 4 bases and J dropped 1 base, with 10 bases sitting between them. CDR3 nucleotides: TGTGCCAGCAGTTCCGACAGAGTCCAAGAGACCCAGTACTTC. This translates into CASSSDRVQETQYF.

The chain has TRBV6-1 and TRBJ1-5; unclear D gene. The ends were cut back, 5 bases at V and 9 bases at J, with 11 bases in the middle. This CDR3 has 12 amino acids. Germline V gene lookup returns CDR1 MNHNS and CDR2 SASEGT. CDR3 DNA: TGTGCCAGCAGTCCCCTCCATACGCCCCAGCATTTT. Amino acids: CASSPLHTPQHF.

This clonotype was detected only a few times. V is TRBV20-1 and J is TRBJ1-1; 9 bases agree with TRBD1. With V trimmed by 5 bases and J by 1 base, 8 bases remained unmatched. This CDR3 comprises 15 residues. Per the germline V gene, CDR1 is DFQATT and CDR2 is SNEGSKA (reference sequence). CDR3 bases: TGCAGTGCTTTCGAATCGACAGGGGGGAACACTGAAGCTTTCTTT. It encodes CSAFESTGGNTEAFF.

In this sample, this clonotype turned up many times. This sequence joins TRBV7-3 and TRBJ2-2; D unclear. The CDR3 is 12 amino acids. Germline loops: CDR1 SGHTA, CDR2 FQGTGA. V dropped 2 bases and J dropped 6 bases, with 4 bases sitting between them. The CDR3 nucleotides are TGTGCCAGCAGCTTAGGTGCCGGGGAGCTGTTTTTT. Protein product: CASSLGAGELFF.

This clonotype has ten or more counts. The chain links TRBV27 to TRBJ2-7, with D possibly matching TRBD1 (6 bases). Germline V CDR1 and CDR2: MNHEY, SMNVEV (reference sequence). The ends were cut back, 10 bases at V and 4 bases at J, with 20 bases in the middle. This CDR3 is built from 14 residues. The CDR3 here is CATRLGRGSYEQYF. For the CDR3, the DNA is TGTGCCACCCGGTTGGGCAGGGGATCGTACGAGCAGTACTTC.

This clonotype appeared many times. The V gene is TRBV20-1, the J gene TRBJ1-6; D perhaps matches TRBD1 (6 bases). The CDR3 contains 16 residues. Germline values: CDR1 DFQATT, CDR2 SNEGSKA (reference sequence). The V and J ends lost 0 bases and 7 bases respectively, with 16 bases between them. CDR3 amino acids: CSARDGAGQRNSPLHF. In nucleotides, the CDR3 is TGCAGTGCTAGAGATGGGGCTGGACAGCGGAATTCACCCCTCCACTTT.

The sample holds many counts of this clonotype. This chain links TRBV20-1 with TRBJ2-5, with 14 positions matching TRBD2. Germline CDR1 and CDR2: DFQATT and SNEGSKA (reference sequence). The V segment lost 7 bases and the J segment 4 bases; nucleotides outside the gene matches: 5. This CDR3 region has 14 residues. The CDR3 loop reads CSDGTSGSGETQYF. In DNA form, the CDR3 reads TGCAGTGACGGGACTAGCGGGAGCGGAGAGACCCAGTACTTC.

J is TRBJ1-2 and V is TRBV18, with a possible D match to TRBD1 (5 bases). The CDR3 runs to 13 residues. Germline V gene data show CDR1 as KGHSH and CDR2 as LQKENI. Trimming left V 0 bases short and J 8 bases short, with 10 bases between. For the CDR3, the DNA is TGTGCCAGCTCACCACCCAATAGGGACGGCTACACCTTC. Its translation: CASSPPNRDGYTF.

This clonotype was observed many times. J is TRBJ1-2 and V is TRBV19; D is unresolved. Germline V CDR1 and CDR2: LNHDA, SQIVND (reference sequence). CDR3 length: 13 residues. V lost 6 bases, J lost 5 bases, and 13 bases lay in between. The CDR3 bases are TGTGCCAGTAGACCAAGCGGCCGATATGGCTACACCTTC. Its protein product is CASRPSGRYGYTF.

This clonotype was detected ten times or more. The rearrangement joins TRBV28 to TRBJ2-7; D gene unclear. The CDR3 consists of 12 residues. The V gene lost 5 bases and the J gene lost 4 bases, with 9 bases spanning the gap. The germline V gene encodes CDR1 MDHEN and CDR2 SYDVKM. Here the CDR3 reads CASSGKLYEQYF. The CDR3 DNA sequence: TGTGCCAGCAGTGGGAAACTATACGAGCAGTACTTC.

This clonotype was observed a few times. The chain couples TRBV27 to TRBJ1-1; no definite D call. Germline assignment: CDR1 MNHEY and CDR2 SMNVEV (reference sequence). This CDR3 has 13 residues. Trimming cost V 0 bases and J 5 bases, with 7 bases left between them. CDR3 residues: CASSLSVVTEAFF. Here the CDR3 DNA reads TGTGCCAGCAGTTTATCCGTGGTAACTGAAGCTTTCTTT.

In its sample, this clonotype was seen many times. The V gene is TRBV15, the J gene TRBJ2-7, with D possibly matching TRBD2 (6 bases). V was pared by 0 bases and J by 7 bases, with 16 bases between. Looked up from germline, CDR1 is LNHNV and CDR2 is YYDKDF (reference sequence). There are 15 residues in the CDR3. CDR3 residues: CATSREAGRANEQYF. The CDR3 DNA reads TGTGCCACCAGCAGAGAGGCGGGAAGGGCGAATGAGCAGTACTTC. The entire variable domain, with the rest obtained from reference TRBV15 and TRBJ2-7, is as follows: DAMVIQNPRYQVTQFGKPVTLSCSQTLNHNVMYWYQQKSSQAPKLLFHYYDKDFNNEADTPDNFQSRRPNTSFCFLDIRSPGLGDTAMYLCATSREAGRANEQYFGPGTRLTVT.

This chain links TRBV2 with TRBJ1-1, with D possibly matching TRBD1 (6 bases). Between the trimmed V and J ends, which lost 5 bases and 2 bases, there was a span of 9 bases. The CDR3 contains 13 residues. Germline V gene sequence: CDR1 SNHLY, CDR2 FYNNEI. CDR3 nucleotides: TGTGCCAGCAGTACGACAGGCAACACTGAAGCTTTCTTT. This codes for CASSTTGNTEAFF.